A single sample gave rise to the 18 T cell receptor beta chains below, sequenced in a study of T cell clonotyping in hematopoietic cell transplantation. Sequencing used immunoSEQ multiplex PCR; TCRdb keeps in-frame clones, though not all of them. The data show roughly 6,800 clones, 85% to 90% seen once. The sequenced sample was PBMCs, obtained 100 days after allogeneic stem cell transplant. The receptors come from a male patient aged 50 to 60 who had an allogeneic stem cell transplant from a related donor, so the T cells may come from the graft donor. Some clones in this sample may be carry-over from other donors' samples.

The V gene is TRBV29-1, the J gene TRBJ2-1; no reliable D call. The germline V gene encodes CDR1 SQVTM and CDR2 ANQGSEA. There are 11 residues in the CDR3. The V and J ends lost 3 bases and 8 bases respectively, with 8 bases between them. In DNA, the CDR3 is TGCAGCGTTGACACCGGGTATGAGCAGTTCTTC. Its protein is CSVDTGYEQFF.

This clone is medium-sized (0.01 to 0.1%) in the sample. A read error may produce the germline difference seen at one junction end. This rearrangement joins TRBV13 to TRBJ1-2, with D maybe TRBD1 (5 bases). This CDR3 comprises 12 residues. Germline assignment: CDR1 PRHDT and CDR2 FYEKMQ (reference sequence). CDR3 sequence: CASSLRQRYPYF. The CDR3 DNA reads TGTGCCAGCAGCCTCCGACAGCGGTACCCCTACTTC.

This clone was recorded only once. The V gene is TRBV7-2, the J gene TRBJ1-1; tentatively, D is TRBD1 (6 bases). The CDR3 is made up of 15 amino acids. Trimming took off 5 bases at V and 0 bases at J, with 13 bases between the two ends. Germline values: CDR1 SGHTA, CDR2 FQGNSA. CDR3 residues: CASSVEGTMNTEAFF. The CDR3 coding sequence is TGTGCCAGCAGCGTAGAGGGGACAATGAACACTGAAGCTTTCTTT. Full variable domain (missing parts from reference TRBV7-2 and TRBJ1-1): GAGVSQSPSNKVTEKGKDVELRCDPISGHTALYWYRQSLGQGLEFLIYFQGNSAPDKSGLPSDRFSAERTGGSVSTLTIQRTQQEDSAVYLCASSVEGTMNTEAFFGQGTRLTVV.

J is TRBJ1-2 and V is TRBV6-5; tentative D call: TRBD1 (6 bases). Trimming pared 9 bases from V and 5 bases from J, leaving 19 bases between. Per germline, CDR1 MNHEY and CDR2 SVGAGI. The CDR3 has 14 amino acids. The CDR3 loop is CASLGTSSPYGYTF. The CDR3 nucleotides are TGTGCCAGTCTTGGGACATCCTCCCCTTATGGCTACACCTTC.

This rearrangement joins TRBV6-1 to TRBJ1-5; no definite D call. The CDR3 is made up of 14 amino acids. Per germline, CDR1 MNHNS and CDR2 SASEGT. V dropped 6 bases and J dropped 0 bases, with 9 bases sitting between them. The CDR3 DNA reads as TGTGCCAGCAGACGGGATTTTAGCAATCAGCCCCAGCATTTT. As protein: CASRRDFSNQPQHF.

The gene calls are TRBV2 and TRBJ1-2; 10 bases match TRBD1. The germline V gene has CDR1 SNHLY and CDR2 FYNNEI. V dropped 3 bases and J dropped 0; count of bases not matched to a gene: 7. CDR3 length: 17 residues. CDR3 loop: CASSDMWDRGANYGYTF. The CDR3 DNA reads TGTGCCAGCAGTGATATGTGGGACAGGGGAGCTAACTATGGCTACACCTTC. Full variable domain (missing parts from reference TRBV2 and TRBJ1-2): EPEVTQTPSHQVTQMGQEVILRCVPISNHLYFYWYRQILGQKVEFLVSFYNNEISEKSEIFDDQFSVERPDGSNFTLKIRSTKLEDSAMYFCASSDMWDRGANYGYTFGSGTRLTVV.

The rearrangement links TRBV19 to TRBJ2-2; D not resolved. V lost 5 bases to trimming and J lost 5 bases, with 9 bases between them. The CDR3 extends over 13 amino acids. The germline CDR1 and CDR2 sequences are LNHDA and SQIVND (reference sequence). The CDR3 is CASSPTRTGELFF. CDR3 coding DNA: TGTGCCAGTAGTCCGACACGTACCGGGGAGCTGTTTTTT.

The DNA for the CDR3 is TGTGCCAGCAGCCAGACGAGAGCCGGGACGGCGAGAGAGGGCTACACCTTC. Protein: CASSQTRAGTAREGYTF. The rearrangement uses TRBV4-2 and TRBJ1-2, with D possibly matching TRBD1 (5 bases). This CDR3 has 17 amino acids. Germline CDR1 LGHNA, CDR2 YNFKEQ. V was clipped by 3 bases and J by 8 bases, with 25 bases between them.

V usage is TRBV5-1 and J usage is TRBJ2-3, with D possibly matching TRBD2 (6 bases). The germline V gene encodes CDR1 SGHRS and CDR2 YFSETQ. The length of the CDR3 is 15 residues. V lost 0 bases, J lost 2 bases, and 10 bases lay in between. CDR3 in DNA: TGCGCCAGCAGCTTGGGGCCTAGCGACACAGATACGCAGTATTTT. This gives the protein CASSLGPSDTDTQYF.

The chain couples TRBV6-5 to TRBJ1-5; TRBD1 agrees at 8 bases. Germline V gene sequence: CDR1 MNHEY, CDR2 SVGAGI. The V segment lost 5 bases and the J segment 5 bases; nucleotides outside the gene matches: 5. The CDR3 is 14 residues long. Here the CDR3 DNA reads TGTGCCAGCAGTGACCGACAGGGGCATCAGCCCCAGCATTTT. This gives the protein CASSDRQGHQPQHF.

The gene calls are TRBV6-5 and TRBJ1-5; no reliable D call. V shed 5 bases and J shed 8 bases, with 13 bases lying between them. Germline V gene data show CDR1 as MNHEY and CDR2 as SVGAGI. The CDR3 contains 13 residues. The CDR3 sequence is CASSPWVGKPQHF. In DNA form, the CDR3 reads TGTGCCAGCAGTCCGTGGGTCGGGAAGCCCCAGCATTTT.

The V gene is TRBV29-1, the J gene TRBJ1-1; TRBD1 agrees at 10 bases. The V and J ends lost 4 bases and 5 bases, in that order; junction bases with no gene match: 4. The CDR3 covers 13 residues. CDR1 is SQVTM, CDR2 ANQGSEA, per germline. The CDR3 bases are TGCAGCGTTGGGGACAGGGGAGGTACTGAAGCTTTCTTT. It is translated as CSVGDRGGTEAFF.

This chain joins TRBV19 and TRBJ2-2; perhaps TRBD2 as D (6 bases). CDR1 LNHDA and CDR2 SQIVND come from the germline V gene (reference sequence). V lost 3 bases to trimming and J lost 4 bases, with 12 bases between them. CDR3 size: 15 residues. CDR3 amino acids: CASSIAGRGTGELFF. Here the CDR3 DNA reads TGTGCCAGTAGTATCGCCGGGAGAGGCACCGGGGAGCTGTTTTTT.

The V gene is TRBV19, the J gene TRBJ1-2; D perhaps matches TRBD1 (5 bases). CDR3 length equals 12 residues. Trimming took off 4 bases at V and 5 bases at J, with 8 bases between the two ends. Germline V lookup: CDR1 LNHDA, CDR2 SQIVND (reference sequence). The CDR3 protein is CASSTGWYGYTF. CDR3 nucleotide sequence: TGTGCCAGTAGTACAGGGTGGTATGGCTACACCTTC. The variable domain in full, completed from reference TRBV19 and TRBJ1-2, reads DGGITQSPKYLFRKEGQNVTLSCEQNLNHDAMYWYRQDPGQGLRLIYYSQIVNDFQKGDIAEGYSVSREKKESFPLTVTSAQKNPTAFYLCASSTGWYGYTFGSGTRLTVV.

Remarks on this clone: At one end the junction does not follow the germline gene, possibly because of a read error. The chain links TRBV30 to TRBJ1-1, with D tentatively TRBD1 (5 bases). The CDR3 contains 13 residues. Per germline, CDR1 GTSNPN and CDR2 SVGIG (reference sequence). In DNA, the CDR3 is TGTGCCTGGAGTGTGGGACCCAACACTAAAGCTTTCTTT. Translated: CAWSVGPNTKAFF.

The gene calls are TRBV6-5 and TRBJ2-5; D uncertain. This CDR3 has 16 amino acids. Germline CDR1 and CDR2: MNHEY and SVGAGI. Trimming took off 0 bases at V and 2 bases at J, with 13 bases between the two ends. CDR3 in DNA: TGTGCCAGCAGTTACTCATGGTCAGGCAAACAAGAGACCCAGTACTTC. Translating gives CASSYSWSGKQETQYF.

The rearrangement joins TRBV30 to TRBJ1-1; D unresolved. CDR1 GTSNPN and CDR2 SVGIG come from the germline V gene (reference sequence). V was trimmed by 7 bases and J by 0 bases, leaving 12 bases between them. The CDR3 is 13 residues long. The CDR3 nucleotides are TGTGCCTCCTCGAACGGGATGAACACTGAAGCTTTCTTT. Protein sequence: CASSNGMNTEAFF.

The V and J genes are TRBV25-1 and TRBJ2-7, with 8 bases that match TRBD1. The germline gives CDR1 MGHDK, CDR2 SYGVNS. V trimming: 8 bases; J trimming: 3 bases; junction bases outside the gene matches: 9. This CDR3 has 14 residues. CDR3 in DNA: TGTGCCAGCCAGCCCGAGACAGGGGTCTACGAGCAGTACTTC. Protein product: CASQPETGVYEQYF.